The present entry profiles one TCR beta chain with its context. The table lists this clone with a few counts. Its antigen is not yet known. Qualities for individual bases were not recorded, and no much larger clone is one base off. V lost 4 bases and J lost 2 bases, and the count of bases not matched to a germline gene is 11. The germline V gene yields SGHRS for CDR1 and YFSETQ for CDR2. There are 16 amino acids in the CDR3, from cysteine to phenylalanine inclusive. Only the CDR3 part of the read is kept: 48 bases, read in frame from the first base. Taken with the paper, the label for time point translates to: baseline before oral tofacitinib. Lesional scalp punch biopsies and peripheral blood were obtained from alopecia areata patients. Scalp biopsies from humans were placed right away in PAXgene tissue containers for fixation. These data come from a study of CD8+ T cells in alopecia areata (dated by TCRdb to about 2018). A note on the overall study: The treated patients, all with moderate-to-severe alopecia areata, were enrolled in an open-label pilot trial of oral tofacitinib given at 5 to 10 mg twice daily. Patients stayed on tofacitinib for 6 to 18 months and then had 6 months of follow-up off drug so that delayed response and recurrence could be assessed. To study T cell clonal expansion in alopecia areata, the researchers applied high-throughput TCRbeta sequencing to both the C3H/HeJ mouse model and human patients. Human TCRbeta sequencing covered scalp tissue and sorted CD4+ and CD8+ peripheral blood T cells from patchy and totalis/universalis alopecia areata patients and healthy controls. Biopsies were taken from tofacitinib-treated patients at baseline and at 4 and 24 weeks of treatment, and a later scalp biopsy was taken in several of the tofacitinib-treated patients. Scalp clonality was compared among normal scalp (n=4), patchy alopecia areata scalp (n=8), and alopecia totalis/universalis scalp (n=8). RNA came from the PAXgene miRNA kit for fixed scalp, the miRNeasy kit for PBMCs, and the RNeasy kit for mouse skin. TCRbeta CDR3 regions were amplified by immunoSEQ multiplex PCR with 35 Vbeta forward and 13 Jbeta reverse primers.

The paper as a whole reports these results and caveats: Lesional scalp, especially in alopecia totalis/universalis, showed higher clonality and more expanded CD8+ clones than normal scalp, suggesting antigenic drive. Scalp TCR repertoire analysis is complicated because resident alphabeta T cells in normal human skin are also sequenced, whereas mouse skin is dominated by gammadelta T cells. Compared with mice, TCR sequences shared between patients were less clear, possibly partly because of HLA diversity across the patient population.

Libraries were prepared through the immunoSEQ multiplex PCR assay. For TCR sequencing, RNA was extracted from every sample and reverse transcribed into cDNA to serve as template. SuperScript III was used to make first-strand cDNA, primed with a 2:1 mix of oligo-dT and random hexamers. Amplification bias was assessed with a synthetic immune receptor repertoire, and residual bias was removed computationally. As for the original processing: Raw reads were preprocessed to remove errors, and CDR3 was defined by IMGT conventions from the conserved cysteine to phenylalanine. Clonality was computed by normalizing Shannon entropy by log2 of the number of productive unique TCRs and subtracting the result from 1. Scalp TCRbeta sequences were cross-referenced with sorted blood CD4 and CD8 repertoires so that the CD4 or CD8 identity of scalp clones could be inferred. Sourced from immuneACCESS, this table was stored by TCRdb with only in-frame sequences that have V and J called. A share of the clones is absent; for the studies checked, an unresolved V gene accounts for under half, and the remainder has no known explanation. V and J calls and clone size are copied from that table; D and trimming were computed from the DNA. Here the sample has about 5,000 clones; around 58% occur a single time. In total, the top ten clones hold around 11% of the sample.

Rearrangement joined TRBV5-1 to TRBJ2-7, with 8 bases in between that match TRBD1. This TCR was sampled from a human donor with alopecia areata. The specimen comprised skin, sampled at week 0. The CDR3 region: CASSGQGPSNAYEQYF. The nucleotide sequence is TGCGCCAGCAGCGGACAGGGACCCTCTAACGCCTACGAGCAGTACTTC.